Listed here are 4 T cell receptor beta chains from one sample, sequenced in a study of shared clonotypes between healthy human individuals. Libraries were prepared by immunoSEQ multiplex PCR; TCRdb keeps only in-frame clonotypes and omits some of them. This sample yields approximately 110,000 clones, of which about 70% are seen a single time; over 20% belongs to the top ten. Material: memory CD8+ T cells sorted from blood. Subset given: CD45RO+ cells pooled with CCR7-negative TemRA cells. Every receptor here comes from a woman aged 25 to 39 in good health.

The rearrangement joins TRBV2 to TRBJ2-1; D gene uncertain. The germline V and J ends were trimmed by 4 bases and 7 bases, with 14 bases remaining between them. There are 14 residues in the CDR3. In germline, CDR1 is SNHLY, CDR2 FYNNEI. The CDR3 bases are TGTGCCAGCAGTGCGGCGTCCGAGAAAAATGAGCAGTTCTTC. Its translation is CASSAASEKNEQFF.

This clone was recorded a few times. The CDR3 region is CSAGSGDYEQYF. In DNA, the CDR3 is TGCAGCGCAGGGAGCGGAGATTACGAGCAGTACTTC. This chain joins TRBV29-1 and TRBJ2-7; D possibly uses TRBD1 or TRBD2 (5 bases each). V was clipped by 7 bases and J by 4 bases, with 14 bases between them. CDR1 is SQVTM and CDR2 is ANQGSEA in the germline V gene. The CDR3 consists of 12 residues.

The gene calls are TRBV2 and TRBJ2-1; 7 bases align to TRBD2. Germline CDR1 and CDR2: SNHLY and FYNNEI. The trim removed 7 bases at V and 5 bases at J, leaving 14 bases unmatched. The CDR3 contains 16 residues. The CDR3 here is CASNPHVASGDNEQFF. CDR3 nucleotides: TGTGCCAGCAATCCCCATGTGGCTAGCGGAGACAATGAGCAGTTCTTC.

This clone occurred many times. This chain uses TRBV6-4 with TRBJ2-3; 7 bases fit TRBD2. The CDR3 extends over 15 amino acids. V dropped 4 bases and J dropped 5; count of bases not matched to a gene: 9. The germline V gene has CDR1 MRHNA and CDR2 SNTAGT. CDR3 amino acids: CASSVSAGEGDTQYF. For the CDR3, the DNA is TGTGCCAGCAGTGTCAGCGCCGGGGAGGGAGATACGCAGTATTTT.